Included here is one T cell receptor (beta chain) sequence, with context. Germline values: CDR1 SNHLY, CDR2 FYNNEI. The CDR3 runs to 19 residues. Losses at the gene ends were 3 bases for V and 2 bases for J; bases not matched to a gene: 11. This specimen comes from a study of T cell changes during pregnancy in multiple sclerosis. The assay was immunoSEQ multiplex PCR, and TCRdb's table has in-frame clones only and misses some. The sample holds roughly 85,000 clones, approximately 93% seen once. The source was peripheral blood, collected in the first trimester of pregnancy. The origin of this receptor is a female donor with multiple sclerosis, enrolled in a pregnancy study. This chain connects TRBV2 to TRBJ2-4; TRBD2 matches at 12 bases. The CDR3 loop reads CASSDALAGGLLTKNIQYF. CDR3 in DNA: TGTGCCAGCAGTGATGCGCTAGCGGGGGGGCTTTTAACCAAAAACATTCAGTACTTC.